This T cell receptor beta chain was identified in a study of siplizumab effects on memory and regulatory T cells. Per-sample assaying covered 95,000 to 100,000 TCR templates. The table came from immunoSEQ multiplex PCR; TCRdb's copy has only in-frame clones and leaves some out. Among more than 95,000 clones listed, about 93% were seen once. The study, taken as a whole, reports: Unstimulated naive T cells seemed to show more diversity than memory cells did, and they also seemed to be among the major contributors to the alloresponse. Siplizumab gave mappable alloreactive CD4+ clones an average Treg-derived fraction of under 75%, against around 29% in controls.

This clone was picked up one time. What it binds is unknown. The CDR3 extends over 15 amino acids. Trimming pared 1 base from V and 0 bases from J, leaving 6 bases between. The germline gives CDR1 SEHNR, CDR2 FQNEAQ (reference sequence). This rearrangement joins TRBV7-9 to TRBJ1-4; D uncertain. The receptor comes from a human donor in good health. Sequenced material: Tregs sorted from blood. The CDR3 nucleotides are TGTGCCAGCAGCTTAGAGGGCGCAACTAATGAAAAACTGTTTTTT. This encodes CASSLEGATNEKLFF.